Included here is one T cell receptor (beta chain) sequence, with context. In its sample, this clonotype was seen a few times. No cognate antigen has been identified for it. One base away there is no much larger clone; base qualities are not given. The library came from RT-PCR. The sequencing machine was an Illumina MiSeq. TCRdb's own reprocessing of the public reads used fastp at Q25 and MiXCR and kept productive beta chains. Here each entry gathers all rows of one CDR3 protein and keeps the most common genes and DNA. The sample includes about 680,000 distinct CDR3 sequences, with around 14% observed a single time. Jointly, the top ten make up roughly 3.6% of the sample. The data derive from a study (dated by TCRdb to 2016 to 2017). From V the trimming removes 5 bases and from J it removes 0 bases, while the gene matches leave 10 bases of the junction unaccounted for. Counted from cysteine to phenylalanine, this CDR3 has 19 amino acids. Of the read, only the CDR3 DNA is kept; its 57 bases are in frame from base 1. Looking up the germline V gene (reference sequence) yields CDR1 MNHEY and CDR2 SMNVEV.

This receptor was identified in a female donor in good health, serving as a healthy control. Sequences were obtained from memory CD4+ T cells from blood. Recombination connected TRBV27 to TRBJ2-3; 14 central bases correspond to TRBD2. The sequenced DNA is TGTGCCAGCAGTCGGACTAGCGGGAGGACGACGCGGAGCACAGATACGCAGTATTTT. This encodes CASSRTSGRTTRSTDTQYF.